The source of this T cell receptor beta chain is a study of T cell responses to AZD1222 COVID-19 vaccine. Study-level findings and limits: Increased Spike-specific TCR breadth and depth were observed after two AZD1222 doses. Repertoire collection took place solely once the T cell response had peaked.

As concerns this clone: The antigen remains undetermined.

The germline CDR1 and CDR2 sequences are SNHLY and FYNNEI. CDR3 length: 15 amino acids. V shed 1 base, J shed 0 bases, and the junction held 3 bases outside the gene matches. The data were produced by immunoSEQ multiplex PCR, yet TCRdb's version contains in-frame clones alone and is incomplete. The data show 150,000 or so clones, roughly 92% seen once. The chain uses TRBV2 and TRBJ2-7, with TRBD2 matching over 7 bases. The clonotype originates from an adult who received the AZD1222 COVID-19 vaccine. The material sequenced was peripheral blood, taken 28 days after the second AZD1222 dose. The CDR3 spells CASSEVGGSSYEQYF. CDR3 bases: TGTGCCAGCAGTGAAGTTGGCGGGAGCTCCTACGAGCAGTACTTC.